This TCR beta chain was recorded in a study of CD8 T cells in Susac syndrome. The multiple sclerosis controls were treatment-naive patients affected by stable or active relapsing-remitting disease. The V and J ends lost 0 bases and 7 bases respectively, with 9 bases between them. Germline V CDR1 and CDR2: GTSNPN, SVGIG (reference sequence). The CDR3 is made up of 12 amino acids. Reverse transcription of roughly 0.45 to 1 ug RNA was carried out with random hexamers. From the immunoSEQ multiplex PCR reads, TCRdb called clonotypes with MiXCR, one entry per CDR3 protein. The table lists 150,000 to 200,000 distinct CDR3 sequences, 90% to 96% of them singletons.

The rearrangement links TRBV30 to TRBJ1-1; no definite D call. The clonotype originates from a human donor with multiple sclerosis. Input material: CD4+ T cells from PBMCs. The CDR3 DNA is TGTGCCTGGAGTGTGACGGCTGTTGAAGCTTTCTTT. This codes for CAWSVTAVEAFF.